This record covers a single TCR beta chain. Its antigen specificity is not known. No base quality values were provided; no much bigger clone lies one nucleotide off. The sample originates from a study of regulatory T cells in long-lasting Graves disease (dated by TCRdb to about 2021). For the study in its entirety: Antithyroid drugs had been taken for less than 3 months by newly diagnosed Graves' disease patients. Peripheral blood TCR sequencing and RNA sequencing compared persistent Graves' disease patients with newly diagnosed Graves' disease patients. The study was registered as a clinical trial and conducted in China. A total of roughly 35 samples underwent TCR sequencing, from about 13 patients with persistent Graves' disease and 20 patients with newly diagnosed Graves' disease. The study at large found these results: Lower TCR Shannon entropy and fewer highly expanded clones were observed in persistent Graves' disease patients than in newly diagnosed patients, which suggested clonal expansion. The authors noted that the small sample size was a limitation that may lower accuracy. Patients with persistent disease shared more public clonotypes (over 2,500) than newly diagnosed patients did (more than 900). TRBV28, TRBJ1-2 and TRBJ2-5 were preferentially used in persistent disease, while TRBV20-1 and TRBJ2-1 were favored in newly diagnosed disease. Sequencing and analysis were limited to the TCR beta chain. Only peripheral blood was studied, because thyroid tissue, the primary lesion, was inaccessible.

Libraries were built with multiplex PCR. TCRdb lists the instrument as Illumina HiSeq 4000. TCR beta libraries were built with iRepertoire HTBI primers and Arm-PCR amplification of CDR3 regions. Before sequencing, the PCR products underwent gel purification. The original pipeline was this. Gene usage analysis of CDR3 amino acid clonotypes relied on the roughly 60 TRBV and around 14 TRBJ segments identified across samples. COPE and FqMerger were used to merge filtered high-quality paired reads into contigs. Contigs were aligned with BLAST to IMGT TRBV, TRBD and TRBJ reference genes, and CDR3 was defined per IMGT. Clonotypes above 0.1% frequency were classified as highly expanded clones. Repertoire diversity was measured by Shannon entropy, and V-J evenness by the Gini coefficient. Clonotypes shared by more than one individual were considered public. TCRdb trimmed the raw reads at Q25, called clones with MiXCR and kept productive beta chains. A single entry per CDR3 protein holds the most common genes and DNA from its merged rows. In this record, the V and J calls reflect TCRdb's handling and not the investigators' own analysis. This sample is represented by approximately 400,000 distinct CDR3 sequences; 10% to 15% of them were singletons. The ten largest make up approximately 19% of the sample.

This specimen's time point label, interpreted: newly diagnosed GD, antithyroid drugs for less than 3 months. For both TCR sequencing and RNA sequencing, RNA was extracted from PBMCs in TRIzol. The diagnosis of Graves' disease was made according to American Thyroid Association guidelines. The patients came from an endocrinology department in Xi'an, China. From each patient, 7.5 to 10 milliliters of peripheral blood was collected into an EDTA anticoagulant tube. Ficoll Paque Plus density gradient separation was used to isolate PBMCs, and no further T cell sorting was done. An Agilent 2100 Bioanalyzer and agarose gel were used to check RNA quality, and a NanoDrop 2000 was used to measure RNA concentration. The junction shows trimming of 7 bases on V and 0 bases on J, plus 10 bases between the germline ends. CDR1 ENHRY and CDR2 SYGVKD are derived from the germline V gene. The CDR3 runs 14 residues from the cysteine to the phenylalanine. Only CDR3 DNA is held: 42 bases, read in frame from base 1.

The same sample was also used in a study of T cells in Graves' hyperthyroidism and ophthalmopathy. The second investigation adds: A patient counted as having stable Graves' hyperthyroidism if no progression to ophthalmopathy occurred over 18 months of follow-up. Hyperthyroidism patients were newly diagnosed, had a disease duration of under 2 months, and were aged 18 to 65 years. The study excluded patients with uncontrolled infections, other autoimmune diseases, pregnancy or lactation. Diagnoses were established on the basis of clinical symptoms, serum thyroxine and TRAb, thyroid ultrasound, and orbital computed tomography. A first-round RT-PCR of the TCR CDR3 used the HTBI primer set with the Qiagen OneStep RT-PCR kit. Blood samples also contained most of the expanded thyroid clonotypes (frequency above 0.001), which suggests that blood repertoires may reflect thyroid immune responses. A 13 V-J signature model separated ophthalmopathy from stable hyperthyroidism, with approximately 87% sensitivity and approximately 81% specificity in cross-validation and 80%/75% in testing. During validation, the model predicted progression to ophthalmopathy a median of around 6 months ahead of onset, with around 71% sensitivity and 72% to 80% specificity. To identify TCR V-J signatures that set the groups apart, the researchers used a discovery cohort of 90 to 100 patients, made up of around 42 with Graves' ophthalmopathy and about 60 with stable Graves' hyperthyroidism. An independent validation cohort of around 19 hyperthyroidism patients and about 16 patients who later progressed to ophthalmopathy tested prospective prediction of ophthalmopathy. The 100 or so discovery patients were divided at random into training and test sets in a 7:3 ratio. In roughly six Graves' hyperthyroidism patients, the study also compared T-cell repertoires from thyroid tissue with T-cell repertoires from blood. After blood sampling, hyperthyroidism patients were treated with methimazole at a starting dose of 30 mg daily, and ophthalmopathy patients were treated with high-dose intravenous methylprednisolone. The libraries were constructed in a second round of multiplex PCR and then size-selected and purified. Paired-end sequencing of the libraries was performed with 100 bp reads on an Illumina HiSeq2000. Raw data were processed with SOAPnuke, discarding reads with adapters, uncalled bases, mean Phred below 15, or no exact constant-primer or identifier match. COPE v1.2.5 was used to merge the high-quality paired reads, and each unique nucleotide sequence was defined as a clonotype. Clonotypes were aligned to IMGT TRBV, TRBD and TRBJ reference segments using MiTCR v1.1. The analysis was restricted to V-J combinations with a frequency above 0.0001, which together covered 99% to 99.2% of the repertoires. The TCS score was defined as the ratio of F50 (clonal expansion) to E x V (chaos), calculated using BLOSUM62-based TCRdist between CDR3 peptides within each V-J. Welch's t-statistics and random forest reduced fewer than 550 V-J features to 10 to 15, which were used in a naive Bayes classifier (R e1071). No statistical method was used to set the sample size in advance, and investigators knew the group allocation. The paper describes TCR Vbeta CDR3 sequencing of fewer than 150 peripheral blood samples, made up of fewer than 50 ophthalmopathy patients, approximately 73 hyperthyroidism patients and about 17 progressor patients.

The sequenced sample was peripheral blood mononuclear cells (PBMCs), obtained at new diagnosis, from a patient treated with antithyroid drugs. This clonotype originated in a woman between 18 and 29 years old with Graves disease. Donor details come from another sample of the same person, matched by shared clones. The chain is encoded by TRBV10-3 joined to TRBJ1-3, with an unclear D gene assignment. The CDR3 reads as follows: CAITRTSSGNTIYF. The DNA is TGTGCCATCACCAGGACGAGCTCTGGAAACACCATATATTTT.